This T cell receptor (beta chain) derives from a study of multiple sclerosis patients with progressive multifocal leukoencephalopathy. The CDR3 sequence is 15 residues long. CDR1 is LNHDA, CDR2 SQIVND, per germline (reference sequence). V lost 6 bases, J lost 0 bases, and 6 bases stayed unmatched. Spiked into each PCR were synthetic inline TR CDR3 controls of all V-J pairings. The table came from immunoSEQ multiplex PCR; TCRdb's copy has only in-frame clones and leaves some out. The table shows about 25,000 clones, with around 93% occurring only once. Time point indicated: about a year of natalizumab therapy.

This specimen consisted of PBMCs, obtained from a patient treated with natalizumab. This clonotype was obtained from a man aged 30-40 years with multiple sclerosis. The gene calls are TRBV19 and TRBJ2-7; 9 nucleotides line up with TRBD2. The CDR3 DNA is TGTGCCAGTAGGCGGCGACTAGCGGACTCCTACGAGCAGTACGTC. Amino acid sequence: CASRRRLADSYEQYV.